The clone carrying this T cell receptor beta chain turned up a few times. Method: immunoSEQ multiplex PCR; TCRdb's copy keeps in-frame clones and lacks some. The repertoire consists of more than 250,000 clones, with around 87% occurring once and the leading ten covering 1%. These data come from a study of blood T cell repertoires in COVID-19. V shed 4 bases and J 7 bases; nucleotides not matched to a gene: 8. The CDR3 spans 16 residues. Germline V gene lookup returns CDR1 SGHVS and CDR2 FNYEAQ. The genes are TRBV7-6 and TRBJ1-6; TRBD1 aligns across 9 bases. This receptor was obtained from a man aged 45-65 years with active or convalescent COVID-19. Input material: peripheral blood. The CDR3 region is CASSSGTGRVNSPLHF. The CDR3 bases are TGTGCCAGCAGCTCCGGGACAGGGAGGGTAAATTCACCCCTCCACTTT.